Following are 19 T cell receptor beta chains from one sample sequenced in a study of memory CD4+ T cells and cytomegalovirus serostatus. Single viable CD3+CD4+CD8-CD45RO+ cells were sorted as the memory CD4+ T cells. The method was immunoSEQ multiplex PCR; TCRdb's version includes in-frame clones alone and lacks a portion of them. There are about 56,000 clones in the sample; around 80% occur only once, and roughly 0.4% lies in the top ten. What was sequenced was memory CD4+ T cells from blood. The receptors here all came from an adult in good health and CMV-seronegative.

This sequence joins TRBV5-6 and TRBJ2-5; 13 nucleotides line up with TRBD2. The junction had 9 bases not matched to a gene; V was cut back by 3 bases and J by 7 bases. This CDR3 contains 16 residues. Germline values: CDR1 SGHDT, CDR2 YYEEEE. CDR3 sequence: CASSSGLAGPTGTQYF. The CDR3 bases are TGTGCCAGCAGCTCGGGACTAGCGGGGCCCACCGGGACCCAGTACTTC. The full variable domain, its missing parts supplied by reference TRBV5-6 and TRBJ2-5, is DAGVTQSPTHLIKTRGQQVTLRCSPKSGHDTVSWYQQALGQGPQFIFQYYEEEERQRGNFPDRFSGHQFPNYSSELNVNALLLGDSALYLCASSSGLAGPTGTQYFGPGTRLLVL.

The V call is TRBV18, the J call TRBJ2-7, with D uncertain. CDR1 and CDR2 (germline): KGHSH, LQKENI. CDR3 size: 17 residues. Trimming removed 6 bases at V and 0 bases at J, with 21 bases between. The CDR3 spells CASSPTAGLSPSYEQYF. DNA for the CDR3: TGTGCCAGCTCGCCGACCGCCGGGCTAAGCCCCTCCTACGAGCAGTACTTC. The entire variable domain, with the rest obtained from reference TRBV18 and TRBJ2-7, is as follows: NAGVMQNPRHLVRRRGQEARLRCSPMKGHSHVYWYRQLPEEGLKFMVYLQKENIIDESGMPKERFSAEFPKEGPSILRIQQVVRGDSAAYFCASSPTAGLSPSYEQYFGPGTRLTVT.

The DNA for the CDR3 is TGTGCCAGCAGCCTATTCTGGGGAGCGCGGGAGCAGTTCTTC. Translation gives CASSLFWGAREQFF. The chain links TRBV5-4 to TRBJ2-1, with D possibly matching TRBD2 (5 bases). The CDR3 loop spans 14 amino acids. V dropped 4 bases and J dropped 10 bases, with 18 bases sitting between them. In germline, CDR1 is SGHNT, CDR2 YYREEE (reference sequence).

The rearrangement links TRBV7-3 to TRBJ2-7; 8 positions agree with TRBD2. The CDR3 is 14 amino acids. After removal of 2 bases from V and 5 bases from J, the junction contained 5 bases not matched to a gene. Germline CDR1 and CDR2: SGHTA and FQGTGA. The CDR3 region is CASSLGSGTNEQYF. The CDR3 nucleotides are TGTGCCAGCAGCTTAGGTAGCGGGACCAACGAGCAGTACTTC.

The V and J genes are TRBV9 and TRBJ2-7; TRBD1 or TRBD2 may be the D gene (6 bases each). Germline values: CDR1 SGDLS, CDR2 YYNGEE. V dropped 0 bases and J dropped 5 bases, with 21 bases sitting between them. This CDR3 has 17 residues. CDR3 in amino acids: CASSVGGGLVGLDEQYF. CDR3 DNA sequence: TGTGCCAGCAGCGTAGGTGGGGGGCTAGTTGGACTTGACGAGCAGTACTTC.

This chain joins TRBV6-1 and TRBJ2-2; no clear D. The germline CDR1 and CDR2 sequences are MNHNS and SASEGT. CDR3 size: 14 residues. The germline V and J ends were trimmed by 6 bases and 7 bases, with 15 bases remaining between them. This chain's CDR3 is CASSDLGKNGELFF. CDR3 DNA sequence: TGTGCCAGCAGCGACCTGGGGAAAAACGGGGAGCTGTTTTTT.

This clone was recorded once. This rearrangement joins TRBV5-1 to TRBJ1-3; TRBD1 aligns across 8 bases. CDR1 SGHRS and CDR2 YFSETQ come from the germline V gene. V trimming: 2 bases; J trimming: 0 bases; junction bases outside the gene matches: 4. This CDR3 region has 16 residues. This chain's CDR3 is CASSFGQGSSGNTIYF. DNA of the CDR3: TGCGCCAGCAGCTTTGGACAGGGAAGCTCTGGAAACACCATATATTTT.

This chain uses TRBV4-2 with TRBJ1-2; 8 bases map to TRBD1. There are 17 residues in the CDR3. From germline, CDR1 is LGHNA and CDR2 YNFKEQ. The V and J ends lost 3 bases and 0 bases, in that order; junction bases with no gene match: 9. In DNA, the CDR3 is TGTGCCAGCAGCCACATACAAGCGACAGGGGCTAACTATGGCTACACCTTC. It specifies CASSHIQATGANYGYTF.

The genes are TRBV30 and TRBJ1-5, with a tentative D call TRBD1 (6 bases). This CDR3 contains 13 residues. The V end lost 5 bases, the J end lost 1 base, and 9 bases lay between the germline ends. Germline CDR1 GTSNPN, CDR2 SVGIG (reference sequence). CDR3 protein: CAWDTGSNQPQHF. The CDR3 DNA is TGTGCCTGGGACACAGGGAGCAATCAGCCCCAGCATTTT.

The CDR3 DNA sequence: TGTGCCAGCAGCCAGGGACAAGGTCTGCTTAATTCACCCCTCCACTTT. This translates into CASSQGQGLLNSPLHF. The rearrangement links TRBV4-2 to TRBJ1-6; D is possibly TRBD1 (6 bases). Germline values: CDR1 LGHNA, CDR2 YNFKEQ. The CDR3 length is 16 residues. The V gene lost 3 bases and the J gene lost 6 bases, with 15 bases spanning the gap.

This chain connects TRBV7-8 to TRBJ1-6; no clear D gene. The germline V and J ends were trimmed by 4 bases and 0 bases, with 7 bases remaining between them. Germline V gene sequence: CDR1 SGHVS, CDR2 FQNEAQ. The CDR3 has 15 amino acids. CDR3 sequence: CASSSESSYNSPLHF. CDR3 DNA: TGTGCCAGCAGCTCAGAGAGCTCCTATAATTCACCCCTCCACTTT.

J is TRBJ1-5 and V is TRBV5-1; possibly TRBD1 for D (5 bases). Per the germline V gene, CDR1 is SGHRS and CDR2 is YFSETQ. Trimming removed 4 bases from V and 5 bases from J, with 10 bases in between. The CDR3 runs 13 residues. The CDR3 DNA follows: TGCGCCAGCAGCAAAGGGGCCGATCAGCCCCAGCATTTT. Its protein is CASSKGADQPQHF. The full variable domain, its missing parts supplied by reference TRBV5-1 and TRBJ1-5, is KAGVTQTPRYLIKTRGQQVTLSCSPISGHRSVSWYQQTPGQGLQFLFEYFSETQRNKGNFPGRFSGRQFSNSRSEMNVSTLELGDSALYLCASSKGADQPQHFGDGTRLSIL.

The chain recombines TRBV5-4 with TRBJ2-7; 11 positions match TRBD1. The germline V gene has CDR1 SGHNT and CDR2 YYREEE (reference sequence). The CDR3 spans 15 residues. Trimming at V came to 3 bases and at J to 6 bases, leaving 8 bases not matched to a gene. CDR3 residues: CASSWPDRGRGEQYF. The CDR3 DNA reads as TGTGCCAGCAGCTGGCCGGACAGGGGGCGAGGCGAGCAGTACTTC.

This clone was counted a few times. J is TRBJ1-3 and V is TRBV10-3; D gene uncertain. Trimming took 6 bases from V and 4 from J, leaving 16 bases between them. The CDR3 has 15 amino acids. Germline V gene sequence: CDR1 ENHRY, CDR2 SYGVKD. CDR3 sequence reads: CAIRSLEGLGNTIYF. The CDR3 DNA sequence: TGTGCCATCAGGAGTTTAGAAGGGTTAGGAAACACCATATATTTT.

The chain recombines TRBV19 with TRBJ1-6, with 8 positions matching TRBD1. The CDR3 consists of 14 residues. J gave up 6 bases and V 7 bases, and 5 bases lay outside the gene matches. Germline-derived CDR1 and CDR2 are LNHDA and SQIVND (reference sequence). The CDR3 protein is CASMGTGGNSPLHF. CDR3 nucleotide sequence: TGTGCCAGTATGGGGACAGGAGGTAATTCACCCCTCCACTTT.

The rearrangement links TRBV5-1 to TRBJ2-2, with 7 bases identical to TRBD1. The germline CDR1 and CDR2 sequences are SGHRS and YFSETQ. The ends lost 4 bases at V and 2 bases at J; junction bases unmatched: 8. CDR3 length: 16 amino acids. The CDR3 nucleotides read TGCGCCAGCAGCCCCTCGGGACAGACTAACACCGGGGAGCTGTTTTTT. This codes for CASSPSGQTNTGELFF.

The count of this clone is one. This chain joins TRBV5-5 and TRBJ1-4; TRBD1 is a possible D gene (6 bases). V was trimmed by 1 base and J by 5 bases, leaving 12 bases between them. This CDR3 is built from 15 residues. Germline values: CDR1 SGHKS, CDR2 YYEKEE (reference sequence). This CDR3 is CASSLLTGRNEKLFF. The CDR3 nucleotides read TGTGCCAGCAGCTTGTTGACAGGCCGGAATGAAAAACTGTTTTTT.

In its sample, this clone was seen a few times. The chain carries TRBV15 and TRBJ1-1; 8 bases agree with TRBD1. V lost 5 bases and J lost 1; bases outside the gene matches: 15. This CDR3 has 18 amino acids. Per germline, CDR1 LNHNV and CDR2 YYDKDF (reference sequence). The CDR3 loop reads CATSGLGAATGGNTEAFF. The CDR3 region has the DNA TGTGCCACCAGCGGATTAGGGGCGGCTACAGGGGGGAACACTGAAGCTTTCTTT.

The count of this clone is one. V is TRBV4-3 and J is TRBJ1-4; D perhaps matches TRBD1 (5 bases). Trimming left V 4 bases short and J 2 bases short, with 14 bases between. The length of the CDR3 is 16 residues. Germline assignment: CDR1 LGHNA and CDR2 YSLEER. As DNA, the CDR3 is TGCGCCAGCAGCCGAGGATGGGGGAGGACTAATGAAAAACTGTTTTTT. It is translated as CASSRGWGRTNEKLFF.